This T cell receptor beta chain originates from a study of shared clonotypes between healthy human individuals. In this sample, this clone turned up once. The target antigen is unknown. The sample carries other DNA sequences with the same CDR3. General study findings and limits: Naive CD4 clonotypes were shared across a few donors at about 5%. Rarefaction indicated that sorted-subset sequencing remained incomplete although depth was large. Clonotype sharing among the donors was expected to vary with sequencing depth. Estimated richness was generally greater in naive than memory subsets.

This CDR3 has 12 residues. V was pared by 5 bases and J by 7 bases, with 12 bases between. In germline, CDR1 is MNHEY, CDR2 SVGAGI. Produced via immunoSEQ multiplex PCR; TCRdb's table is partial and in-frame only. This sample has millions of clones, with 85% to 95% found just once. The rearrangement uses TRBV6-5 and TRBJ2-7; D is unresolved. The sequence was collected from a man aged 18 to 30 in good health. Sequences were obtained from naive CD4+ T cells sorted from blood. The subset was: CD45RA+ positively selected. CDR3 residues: CASSRRLGEQYF. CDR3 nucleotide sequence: TGTGCCAGCAGTCGCCGATTGGGGGAGCAGTACTTC.